This TCR beta chain comes out of a study of PD-L1 blockade in urothelial cancer. In the study overall: Specimens of blood held a median count of roughly 150,000 T cells.

This CDR3 spans 14 amino acids. The V gene lost 7 bases and the J gene lost 5 bases, with 17 bases spanning the gap. The V gene's germline CDR1 is LNHDA and CDR2 SQIVND (reference sequence). Time point given: peripheral blood 6 weeks after treatment start. Each patient's cancer was a locally advanced or metastatic urothelial carcinoma. Sequencing used immunoSEQ multiplex PCR; TCRdb keeps in-frame clones, though not all of them. In the table there are about 90,000 clones, approximately 87% of which are singletons. The sample here was PBMCs, taken around atezolizumab (anti-PD-L1) treatment. The V call is TRBV19, the J call TRBJ1-1; D call uncertain. This clonotype was obtained from a man aged 65 to 79 with urothelial cancer. CDR3 nucleotide sequence: TGTGCCAGTACCCGGGCTCCGGGGAGAACTGAAGCTTTCTTT. Its translation is CASTRAPGRTEAFF.